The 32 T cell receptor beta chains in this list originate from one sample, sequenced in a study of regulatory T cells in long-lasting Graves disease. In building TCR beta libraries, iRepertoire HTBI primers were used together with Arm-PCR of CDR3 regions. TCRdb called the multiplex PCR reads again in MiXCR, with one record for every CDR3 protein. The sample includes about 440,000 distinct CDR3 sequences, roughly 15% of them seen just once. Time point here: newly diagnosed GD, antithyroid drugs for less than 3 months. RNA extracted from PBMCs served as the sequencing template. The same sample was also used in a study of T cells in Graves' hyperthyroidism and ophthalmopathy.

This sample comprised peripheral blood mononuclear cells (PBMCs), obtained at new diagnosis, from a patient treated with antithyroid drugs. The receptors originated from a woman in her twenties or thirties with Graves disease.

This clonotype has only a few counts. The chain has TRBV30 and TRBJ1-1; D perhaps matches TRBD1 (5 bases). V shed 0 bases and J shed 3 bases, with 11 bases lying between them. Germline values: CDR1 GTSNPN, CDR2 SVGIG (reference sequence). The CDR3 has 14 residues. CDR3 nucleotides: TGTGCCTGGAGTGTAGTGGGGGTGTACACTGAAGCTTTCTTT. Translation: CAWSVVGVYTEAFF.

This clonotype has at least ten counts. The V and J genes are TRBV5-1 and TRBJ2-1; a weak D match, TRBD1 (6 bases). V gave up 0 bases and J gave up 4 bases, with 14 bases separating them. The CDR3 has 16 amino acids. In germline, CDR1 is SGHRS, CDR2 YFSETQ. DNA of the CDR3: TGCGCCAGCAGCTTGGCCATGGACAGCGTGTACAATGAGCAGTTCTTC. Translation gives CASSLAMDSVYNEQFF.

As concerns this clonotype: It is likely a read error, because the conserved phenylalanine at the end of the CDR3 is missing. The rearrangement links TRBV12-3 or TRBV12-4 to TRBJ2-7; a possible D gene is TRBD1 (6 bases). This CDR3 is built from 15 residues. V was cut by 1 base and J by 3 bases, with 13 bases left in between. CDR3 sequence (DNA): TGTGCCAGCAGTTTAGGCTTGGGACACCGCTACGAGCAGTACTCC. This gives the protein CASSLGLGHRYEQYS.

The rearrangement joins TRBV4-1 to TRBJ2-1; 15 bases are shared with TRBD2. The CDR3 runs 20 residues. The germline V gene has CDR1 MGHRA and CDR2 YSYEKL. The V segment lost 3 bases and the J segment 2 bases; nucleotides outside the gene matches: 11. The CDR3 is CASSQKPGLAGGNTYNEQFF. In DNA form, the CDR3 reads TGCGCCAGCAGCCAGAAACCGGGACTAGCGGGAGGAAATACCTACAATGAGCAGTTCTTC.

The CDR3 loop is CSAKYGGMDIQYF. The CDR3 DNA reads TGCAGTGCTAAGTACGGCGGGATGGACATTCAGTACTTC. The V and J genes are TRBV20-1 and TRBJ2-4, with D perhaps matching TRBD2 (6 bases). From germline, CDR1 is DFQATT and CDR2 SNEGSKA (reference sequence). Trimming stripped 4 bases from V and 8 bases from J, with 15 bases between. CDR3 length equals 13 residues.

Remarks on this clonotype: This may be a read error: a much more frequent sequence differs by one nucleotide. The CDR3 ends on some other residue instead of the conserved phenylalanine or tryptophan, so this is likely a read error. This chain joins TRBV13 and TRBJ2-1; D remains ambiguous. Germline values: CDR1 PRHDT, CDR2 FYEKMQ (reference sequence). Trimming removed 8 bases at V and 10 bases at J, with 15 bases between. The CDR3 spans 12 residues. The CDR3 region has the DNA TGTGCCAGCGGGCTAGTCCCTGGGGAGCAGTTCTCC. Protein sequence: CASGLVPGEQFS.

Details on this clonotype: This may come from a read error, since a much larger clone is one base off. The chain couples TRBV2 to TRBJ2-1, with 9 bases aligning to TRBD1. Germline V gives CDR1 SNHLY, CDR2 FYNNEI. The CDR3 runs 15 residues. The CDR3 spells CASSVPGQGVNEQLF. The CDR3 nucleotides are TGTGCCAGCAGTGTCCCGGGACAGGGAGTAAATGAGCAGCTCTTC.

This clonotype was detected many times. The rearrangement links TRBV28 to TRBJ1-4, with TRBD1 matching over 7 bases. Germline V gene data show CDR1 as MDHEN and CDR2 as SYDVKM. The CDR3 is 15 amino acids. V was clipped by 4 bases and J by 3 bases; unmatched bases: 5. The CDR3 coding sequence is TGTGCCAGCAGTTCCGGACAGGTCTCTAATGAAAAACTGTTTTTT. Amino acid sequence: CASSSGQVSNEKLFF.

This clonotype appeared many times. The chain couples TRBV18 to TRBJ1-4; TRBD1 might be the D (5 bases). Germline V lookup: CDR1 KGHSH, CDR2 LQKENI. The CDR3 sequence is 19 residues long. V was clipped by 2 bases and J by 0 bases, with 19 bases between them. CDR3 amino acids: CASSPTFQGTYATNEKLFF. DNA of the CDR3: TGTGCCAGCTCACCAACCTTCCAGGGAACCTATGCAACTAATGAAAAACTGTTTTTT. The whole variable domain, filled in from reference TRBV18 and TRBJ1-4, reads NAGVMQNPRHLVRRRGQEARLRCSPMKGHSHVYWYRQLPEEGLKFMVYLQKENIIDESGMPKERFSAEFPKEGPSILRIQQVVRGDSAAYFCASSPTFQGTYATNEKLFFGSGTQLSVL.

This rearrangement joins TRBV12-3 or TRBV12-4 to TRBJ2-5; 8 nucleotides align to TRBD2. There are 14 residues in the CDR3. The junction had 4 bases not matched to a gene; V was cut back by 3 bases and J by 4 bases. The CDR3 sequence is CASSFYREGETQYF. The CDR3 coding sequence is TGTGCCAGCAGTTTCTACCGGGAGGGAGAGACCCAGTACTTC.

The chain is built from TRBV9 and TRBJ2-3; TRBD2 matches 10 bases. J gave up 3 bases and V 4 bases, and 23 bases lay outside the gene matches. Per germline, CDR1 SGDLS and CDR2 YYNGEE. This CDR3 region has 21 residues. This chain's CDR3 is CASSPELGAGGPGGRTDTQYF. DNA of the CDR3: TGTGCCAGCAGCCCCGAATTAGGAGCGGGAGGGCCGGGGGGGAGAACAGATACGCAGTATTTT.

For the CDR3, the DNA is TGTGCCTGGAGTTGGGACAGGGGGGCCCCCTACGAGCAGTACTTC. Its protein is CAWSWDRGAPYEQYF. The chain employs TRBV30 and TRBJ2-7, with 11 positions matching TRBD1. Germline lookup yields CDR1 GTSNPN and CDR2 SVGIG (reference sequence). This CDR3 region has 15 residues. J was trimmed by 2 bases and V by 2 bases; bases with no gene match: 5.

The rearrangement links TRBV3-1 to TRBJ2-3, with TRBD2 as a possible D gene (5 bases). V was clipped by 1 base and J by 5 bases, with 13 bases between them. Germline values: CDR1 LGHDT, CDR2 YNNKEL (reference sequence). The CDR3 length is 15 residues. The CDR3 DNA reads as TGTGCCAGCAGCCAAGGGCCTGGCGGAGGAGATACGCAGTATTTT. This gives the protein CASSQGPGGGDTQYF.

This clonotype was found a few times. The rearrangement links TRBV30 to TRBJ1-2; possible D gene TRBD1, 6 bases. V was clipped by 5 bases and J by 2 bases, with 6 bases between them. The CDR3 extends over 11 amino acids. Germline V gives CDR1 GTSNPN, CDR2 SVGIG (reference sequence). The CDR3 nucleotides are TGTGCCTGGGGGACAAACTATGGCTACACCTTC. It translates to CAWGTNYGYTF.

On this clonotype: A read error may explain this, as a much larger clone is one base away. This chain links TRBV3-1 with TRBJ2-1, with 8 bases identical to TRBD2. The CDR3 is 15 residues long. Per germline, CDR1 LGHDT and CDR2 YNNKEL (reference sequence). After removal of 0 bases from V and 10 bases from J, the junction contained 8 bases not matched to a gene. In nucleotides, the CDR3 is TGTGCCAGCAGCCAAGATCAAGCGGGGGTCTACGAGCAGTTCTTC. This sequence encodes CASSQDQAGVYEQFF.

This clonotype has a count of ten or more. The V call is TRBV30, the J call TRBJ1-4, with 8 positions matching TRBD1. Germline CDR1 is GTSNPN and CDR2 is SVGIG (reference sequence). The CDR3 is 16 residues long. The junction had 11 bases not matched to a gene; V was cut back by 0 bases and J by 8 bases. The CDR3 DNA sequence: TGTGCCTGGAGTGTTACCCCCGGGACAGGTGGAGAAAAACTGTTTTTT. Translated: CAWSVTPGTGGEKLFF. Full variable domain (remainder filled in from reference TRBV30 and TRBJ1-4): SQTIHQWPATLVQPVGSPLSLECTVEGTSNPNLYWYRQAAGRGLQLLFYSVGIGQISSEVPQNLSASRPQDRQFILSSKKLLLSDSGFYLCAWSVTPGTGGEKLFFGSGTQLSVL.

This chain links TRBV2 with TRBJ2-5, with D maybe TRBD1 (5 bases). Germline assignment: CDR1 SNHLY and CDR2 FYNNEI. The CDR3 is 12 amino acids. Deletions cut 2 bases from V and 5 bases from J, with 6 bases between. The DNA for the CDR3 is TGTGCCAGCAGTGAATGGGGCGAGACCCAGTACTTC. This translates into CASSEWGETQYF.

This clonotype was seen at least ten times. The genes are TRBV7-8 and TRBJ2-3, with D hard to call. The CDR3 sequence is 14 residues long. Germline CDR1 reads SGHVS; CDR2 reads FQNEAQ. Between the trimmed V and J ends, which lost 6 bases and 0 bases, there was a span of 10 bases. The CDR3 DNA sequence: TGTGCCAGCAGGGTGGGCGGTAGCACAGATACGCAGTATTTT. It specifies CASRVGGSTDTQYF.

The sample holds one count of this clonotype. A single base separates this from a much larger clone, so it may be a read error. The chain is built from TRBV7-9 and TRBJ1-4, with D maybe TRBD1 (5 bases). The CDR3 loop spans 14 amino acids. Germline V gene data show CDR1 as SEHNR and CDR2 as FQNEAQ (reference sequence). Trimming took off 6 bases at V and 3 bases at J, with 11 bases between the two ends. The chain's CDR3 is CASRELGPNEKLFF. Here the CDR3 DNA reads TGTGCCAGCAGAGAGTTGGGGCCTAATGAAAAACTGTTTTTT.

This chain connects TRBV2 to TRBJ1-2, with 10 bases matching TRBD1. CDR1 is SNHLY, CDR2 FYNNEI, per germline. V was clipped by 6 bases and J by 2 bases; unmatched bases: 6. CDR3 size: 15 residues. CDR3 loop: CASRTGTGENYGYTF. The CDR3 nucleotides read TGTGCCAGCAGAACCGGGACAGGGGAGAACTATGGCTACACCTTC. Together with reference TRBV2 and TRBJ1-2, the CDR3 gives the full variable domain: EPEVTQTPSHQVTQMGQEVILRCVPISNHLYFYWYRQILGQKVEFLVSFYNNEISEKSEIFDDQFSVERPDGSNFTLKIRSTKLEDSAMYFCASRTGTGENYGYTFGSGTRLTVV.

This CDR3 is CASSTRENQPQHF. CDR3 sequence (DNA): TGTGCCAGCAGCACTAGGGAGAATCAGCCCCAGCATTTT. The rearrangement uses TRBV12-3 or TRBV12-4 and TRBJ1-5; no definite D call. This CDR3 spans 13 amino acids. V dropped 6 bases and J dropped 4 bases, with 10 bases sitting between them.

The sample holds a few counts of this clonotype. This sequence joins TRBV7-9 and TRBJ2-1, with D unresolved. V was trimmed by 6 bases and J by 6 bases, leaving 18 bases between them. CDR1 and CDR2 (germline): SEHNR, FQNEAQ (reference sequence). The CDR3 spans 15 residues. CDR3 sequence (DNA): TGTGCCAGCAGTCCCCTGGGTTCAAGTGGCAATGAGCAGTTCTTC. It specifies CASSPLGSSGNEQFF.

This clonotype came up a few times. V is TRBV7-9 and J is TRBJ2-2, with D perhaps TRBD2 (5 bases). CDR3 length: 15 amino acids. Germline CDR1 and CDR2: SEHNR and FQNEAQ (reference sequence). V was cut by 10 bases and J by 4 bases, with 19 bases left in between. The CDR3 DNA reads TGTGCCACCTCGGACTTTCGGCGTGGCACCGGGGAGCTGTTTTTT. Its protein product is CATSDFRRGTGELFF.

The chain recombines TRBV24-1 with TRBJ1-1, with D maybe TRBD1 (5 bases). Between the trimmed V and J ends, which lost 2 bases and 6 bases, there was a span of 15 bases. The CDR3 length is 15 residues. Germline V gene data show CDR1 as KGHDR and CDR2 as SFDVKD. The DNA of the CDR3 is TGTGCCACCAGTGATTCCGGGACGGAGCACGCTGAAGCTTTCTTT. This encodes CATSDSGTEHAEAFF.

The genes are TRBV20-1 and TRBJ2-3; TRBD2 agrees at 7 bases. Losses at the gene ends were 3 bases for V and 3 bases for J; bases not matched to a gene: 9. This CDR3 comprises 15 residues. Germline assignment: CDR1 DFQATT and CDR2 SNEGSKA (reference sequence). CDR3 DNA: TGCAGTGCTAGGAGAGCGGGATTAGAAACAGATACGCAGTATTTT. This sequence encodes CSARRAGLETDTQYF.

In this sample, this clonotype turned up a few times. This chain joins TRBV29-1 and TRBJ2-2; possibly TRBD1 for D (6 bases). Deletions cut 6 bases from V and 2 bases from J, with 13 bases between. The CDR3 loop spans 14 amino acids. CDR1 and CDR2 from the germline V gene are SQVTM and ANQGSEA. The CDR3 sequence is CSVRGLVNTGELFF. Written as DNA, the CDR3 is TGCAGCGTGAGGGGGTTAGTTAACACCGGGGAGCTGTTTTTT.

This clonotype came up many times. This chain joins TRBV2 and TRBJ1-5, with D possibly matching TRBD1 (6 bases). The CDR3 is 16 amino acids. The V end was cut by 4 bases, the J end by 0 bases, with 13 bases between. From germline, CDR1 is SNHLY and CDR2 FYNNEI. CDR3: CASSVHHRDSNQPQHF. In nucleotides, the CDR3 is TGTGCCAGCAGTGTACATCACAGGGATAGCAATCAGCCCCAGCATTTT.

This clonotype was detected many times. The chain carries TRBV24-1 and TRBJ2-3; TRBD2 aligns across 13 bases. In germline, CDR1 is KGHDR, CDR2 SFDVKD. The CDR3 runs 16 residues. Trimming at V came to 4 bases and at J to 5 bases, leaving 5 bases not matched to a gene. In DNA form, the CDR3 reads TGTGCCACCAGTGACCGACTAGCGGGAGGAGGAGATACGCAGTATTTT. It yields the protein CATSDRLAGGGDTQYF.

The CDR3 reads CASSQDQAQPQHF. In nucleotides, the CDR3 is TGCGCCAGCAGCCAAGATCAGGCTCAGCCCCAGCATTTT. V gene TRBV4-1 combines with J gene TRBJ1-5; D unresolved. The CDR3 is 13 amino acids. In germline, CDR1 is MGHRA, CDR2 YSYEKL. Trimming pared 0 bases from V and 6 bases from J, leaving 6 bases between.

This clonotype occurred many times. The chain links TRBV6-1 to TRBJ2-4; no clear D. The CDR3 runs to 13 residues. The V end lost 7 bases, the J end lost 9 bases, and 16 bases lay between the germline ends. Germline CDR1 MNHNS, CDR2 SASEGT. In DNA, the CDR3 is TGTGCCAGCACGTCGTCCCCCTCGGGCATTCAGTACTTC. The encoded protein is CASTSSPSGIQYF.

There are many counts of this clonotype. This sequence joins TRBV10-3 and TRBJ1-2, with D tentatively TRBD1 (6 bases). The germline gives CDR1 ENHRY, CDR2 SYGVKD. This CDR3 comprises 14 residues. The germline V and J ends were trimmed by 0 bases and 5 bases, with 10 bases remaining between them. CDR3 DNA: TGTGCCATCAGTGAGTCGGGCGGACAGTATGGCTACACCTTC. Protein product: CAISESGGQYGYTF.

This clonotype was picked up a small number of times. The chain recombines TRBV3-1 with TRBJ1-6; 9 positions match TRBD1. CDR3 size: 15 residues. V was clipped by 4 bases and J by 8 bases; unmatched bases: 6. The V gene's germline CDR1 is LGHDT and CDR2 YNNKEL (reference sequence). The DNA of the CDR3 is TGTGCCAGCAGCCCCGGGACAGGGTGGGATTCACCCCTCCACTTT. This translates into CASSPGTGWDSPLHF.